This T cell receptor beta chain was retrieved from a study of T cells in localized non-small cell lung cancer. Study findings and constraints: A median of approximately 57 clones ranked among the top 100 in tumor appeared in adjacent lung.

As for this clone: Its antigen is as yet unknown.

Germline V gene data show CDR1 as SQVTM and CDR2 as ANQGSEA. The length of the CDR3 is 11 residues. V was pared by 3 bases and J by 8 bases, with 10 bases between. The method was immunoSEQ multiplex PCR; TCRdb's version includes in-frame clones alone and lacks a portion of them. The data hold approximately 52,000 clones, with approximately 90% observed a single time. The specimen was peripheral blood, collected before any cancer treatment. The source is a male donor at least 60 years old with stage III squamous cell lung carcinoma. J is TRBJ1-2 and V is TRBV29-1; possible D gene TRBD1, 6 bases. CDR3 region: CSVDDGGGYTF. The CDR3 nucleotides read TGCAGCGTTGACGACGGGGGCGGCTACACCTTC.